Shown below are 28 T cell receptor beta chains from a single sample sequenced in a study of human T cells and chemical hapten exposure. MiXCR, run by TCRdb on the RACE reads, gives a single entry per CDR3 protein. Counted here are roughly 180,000 distinct CDR3 sequences, about 20% occurring once; the ten biggest clones make up over 6.5%. Time point in this sample: patch test 1, 2 weeks after DPC sensitization. Treatment of the sample: therapeutic diphenylcyclopropenone sensitization with weekly scalp DPC. This specimen was whole blood, taken in connection with sensitization to the hapten diphenylcyclopropenone (DPC). These receptor sequences come from a woman aged 45-65 years with alopecia areata. Some clones in this sample may be carry-over from other donors' samples.

This clonotype was seen more than once but under ten times. V gene TRBV10-2 combines with J gene TRBJ2-7, with 10 bases matching TRBD2. From germline, CDR1 is WSHSY and CDR2 SAAADI. The CDR3 runs 14 residues. J lost 2 bases, V lost 10 bases, and 8 bases had no gene match. The CDR3 DNA follows: TGCGCCACTGCCCAACTAGCGGGGACCTACGAGCAGTACTTC. Translation gives CATAQLAGTYEQYF.

The sample holds a few counts of this clonotype. The chain carries TRBV3-1 and TRBJ2-1; possibly TRBD2 for D (6 bases). Trimming removed 4 bases at V and 5 bases at J, with 12 bases between. This CDR3 comprises 14 residues. Looked up from germline, CDR1 is LGHDT and CDR2 is YNNKEL (reference sequence). CDR3 DNA: TGTGCCAGCAGCCGGACTACTAACAACAATGAGCAGTTCTTC. Its translation: CASSRTTNNNEQFF.

This clonotype was observed many times. The chain has TRBV10-3 and TRBJ2-5; TRBD2 matches at 13 bases. From germline, CDR1 is ENHRY and CDR2 SYGVKD. The CDR3 covers 16 residues. Trimming cost V 2 bases and J 3 bases; bases outside gene matches: 3. For the CDR3, the DNA is TGTGCCATCAGTGAGCCGGGACTAGCGGGAAAAGAGACCCAGTACTTC. Amino acid sequence: CAISEPGLAGKETQYF.

The chain joins TRBV20-1 to TRBJ2-3; 8 nucleotides line up with TRBD2. J lost 4 bases, V lost 5 bases, and 14 bases had no gene match. This CDR3 comprises 16 residues. Per germline, CDR1 DFQATT and CDR2 SNEGSKA (reference sequence). CDR3: CSAWMAGRGWADTQYF. The CDR3 region has the DNA TGCAGTGCTTGGATGGCCGGGAGGGGTTGGGCAGATACGCAGTATTTT.

The rearrangement uses TRBV5-1 and TRBJ2-7, with TRBD1 as a possible D gene (6 bases). CDR3 size: 14 residues. Germline V gives CDR1 SGHRS, CDR2 YFSETQ. Trimming removed 3 bases at V and 0 bases at J, with 10 bases between. The CDR3 sequence: CASSSTGDSYEQYF. The CDR3 DNA sequence: TGCGCCAGCAGCTCGACAGGAGACTCCTACGAGCAGTACTTC.

The gene calls are TRBV2 and TRBJ2-1; D possibly corresponds to TRBD2 (6 bases). The CDR3 loop spans 14 amino acids. The V end lost 2 bases, the J end lost 9 bases, and 14 bases lay between the germline ends. Germline values: CDR1 SNHLY, CDR2 FYNNEI. The CDR3 DNA follows: TGTGCCAGCAGTGAAATACTAGCTCTGGTTGAGCAGTTCTTC. The encoded protein is CASSEILALVEQFF. Full variable domain (outside the CDR3, taken from reference TRBV2 and TRBJ2-1): EPEVTQTPSHQVTQMGQEVILRCVPISNHLYFYWYRQILGQKVEFLVSFYNNEISEKSEIFDDQFSVERPDGSNFTLKIRSTKLEDSAMYFCASSEILALVEQFFGPGTRLTVL.

The J gene is TRBJ2-7, the V gene TRBV29-1; perhaps D is TRBD1 or TRBD2 (5 bases each). Trimming left V 2 bases short and J 2 bases short, with 7 bases between. Germline CDR1 and CDR2: SQVTM and ANQGSEA. CDR3 length equals 12 residues. The DNA of the CDR3 is TGCAGCGTTGAAAGGGACCCCTACGAGCAGTACTTC. Translation gives CSVERDPYEQYF.

The chain uses TRBV20-1 and TRBJ2-5; 7 nucleotides agree with TRBD2. CDR3 length: 17 residues. Trimming removed 5 bases from V and 5 bases from J; junction bases left unmatched: 20. From germline, CDR1 is DFQATT and CDR2 SNEGSKA (reference sequence). The CDR3 DNA reads as TGCAGTGCTTGGGGGGGTAGAGGGATCCGGTTGACGGAGACCCAGTACTTC. It encodes CSAWGGRGIRLTETQYF.

J is TRBJ2-4 and V is TRBV27; 9 bases are a match to TRBD1. J was trimmed by 6 bases and V by 6 bases; bases with no gene match: 6. CDR3 length: 14 residues. The germline gives CDR1 MNHEY, CDR2 SMNVEV (reference sequence). In DNA, the CDR3 is TGTGCCAGCAGGTTTGGACAGGGGACAAACATTCAGTACTTC. Encoded protein: CASRFGQGTNIQYF.

V gene TRBV5-1 combines with J gene TRBJ2-7, with D perhaps matching TRBD1 (6 bases). This CDR3 comprises 16 residues. CDR1 is SGHRS and CDR2 is YFSETQ in the germline V gene. V was cut by 4 bases and J by 3 bases, with 20 bases left in between. As DNA, the CDR3 is TGCGCCAGCAGCGCGATACAGGGCCAGGGTGGCTACGAGCAGTACTTC. This codes for CASSAIQGQGGYEQYF. The entire variable domain, with the rest obtained from reference TRBV5-1 and TRBJ2-7, is as follows: KAGVTQTPRYLIKTRGQQVTLSCSPISGHRSVSWYQQTPGQGLQFLFEYFSETQRNKGNFPGRFSGRQFSNSRSEMNVSTLELGDSALYLCASSAIQGQGGYEQYFGPGTRLTVT.

This chain links TRBV5-1 with TRBJ1-2; 7 positions match TRBD1. Germline V gives CDR1 SGHRS, CDR2 YFSETQ. Unmatched junction bases numbered 0, after V lost 1 base and J lost 3 bases. CDR3 length equals 13 residues. CDR3 loop: CASSLTGDYGYTF. The CDR3 region has the DNA TGCGCCAGCAGCTTGACAGGGGACTATGGCTACACCTTC.

There are a few counts of this clonotype. The chain links TRBV12-3 or TRBV12-4 to TRBJ1-1; no clear D gene. Between the trimmed V and J ends, which lost 1 base and 5 bases, there was a span of 11 bases. The CDR3 runs to 14 residues. The CDR3, as DNA: TGTGCCAGCAGTTTAGAGGAAGAGAAGACTGAAGCTTTCTTT. Its translation: CASSLEEEKTEAFF.

This clonotype was counted a few times. The chain employs TRBV27 and TRBJ2-7; D gene uncertain. The germline gives CDR1 MNHEY, CDR2 SMNVEV (reference sequence). With 4 bases removed from V and 6 bases from J, the gap between germline ends came to 16 bases. This CDR3 has 14 amino acids. In DNA, the CDR3 is TGTGCCAGCAGTTGGCTCGCCTCCTCTAGCGAGCAGTACTTC. This codes for CASSWLASSSEQYF.

This clonotype came up a few times. The chain links TRBV10-2 to TRBJ2-1, with 14 bases aligning to TRBD2. The V segment lost 6 bases and the J segment 8 bases; nucleotides outside the gene matches: 6. This CDR3 comprises 15 residues. Germline assignment: CDR1 WSHSY and CDR2 SAAADI. The CDR3 coding sequence is TGCGCCAGCAGGGATCCGGGACTAGCGGGAGATGAGCAGTTCTTC. Translated: CASRDPGLAGDEQFF.

The chain is built from TRBV10-2 and TRBJ1-6; D ambiguous. V shed 6 bases and J shed 1 base, with 7 bases lying between them. CDR3 length equals 14 residues. The germline V gene has CDR1 WSHSY and CDR2 SAAADI. The chain's CDR3 is CASREGSYNSPLHF. DNA of the CDR3: TGCGCCAGCAGGGAGGGTTCCTATAATTCACCCCTCCACTTT.

The chain combines TRBV29-1 with TRBJ2-4; D possibly corresponds to TRBD2 (6 bases). The germline CDR1 and CDR2 sequences are SQVTM and ANQGSEA. CDR3 size: 15 residues. V was pared by 3 bases and J by 8 bases, with 20 bases between. The CDR3 nucleotides read TGCAGCGTTGAGGGTCGTTGGGGGGATTGGGACATTCAGTACTTC. This encodes CSVEGRWGDWDIQYF.

The rearrangement links TRBV11-2 to TRBJ1-1; D gene unclear. The CDR3 covers 14 residues. V was clipped by 2 bases and J by 7 bases, with 14 bases between them. The germline V gene encodes CDR1 SGHAT and CDR2 FQNNGV. The CDR3 is CASSLRGVEDEAFF. DNA of the CDR3: TGTGCCAGCAGCTTAAGAGGCGTTGAGGATGAAGCTTTCTTT.

The chain carries TRBV30 and TRBJ1-1, with D possibly matching TRBD1 (5 bases). With 4 bases removed from V and 5 bases from J, the gap between germline ends came to 14 bases. CDR1 is GTSNPN, CDR2 SVGIG, per germline (reference sequence). The CDR3 spans 13 residues. Written as DNA, the CDR3 is TGTGCCTGGAAGAGGGCAGGGTGGACTGAAGCTTTCTTT. Translating it yields CAWKRAGWTEAFF.

This clonotype was counted only a few times. The chain uses TRBV29-1 and TRBJ2-6, with D possibly matching TRBD1 (6 bases). Germline V gene data show CDR1 as SQVTM and CDR2 as ANQGSEA. The ends were cut back, 5 bases at V and 0 bases at J, with 14 bases in the middle. The CDR3 has 16 amino acids. Here the CDR3 reads CSVPYRDLSGANVLTF. The CDR3 nucleotides read TGCAGCGTTCCCTACAGGGACCTCTCTGGGGCCAACGTCCTGACTTTC.

The rearrangement joins TRBV20-1 to TRBJ1-5; D may be TRBD1 (6 bases). There are 14 residues in the CDR3. Per germline, CDR1 DFQATT and CDR2 SNEGSKA (reference sequence). Trimming cost V 6 bases and J 0 bases, with 12 bases left between them. CDR3 DNA sequence: TGCAGTGCCAAGACAGGCTATAGCAATCAGCCCCAGCATTTT. This codes for CSAKTGYSNQPQHF.

This clonotype was observed a few times. The V call is TRBV12-3 or TRBV12-4, the J call TRBJ1-3; 7 nucleotides agree with TRBD1. CDR3 length equals 12 residues. J lost 7 bases, V lost 5 bases, and 2 bases had no gene match. The DNA for the CDR3 is TGTGCCAGCAGTACAGGGGAGAACACCATATATTTT. Its translation is CASSTGENTIYF.

This clonotype occurred many times. The V gene is TRBV2, the J gene TRBJ2-1, with a possible D match to TRBD1 (6 bases). The CDR3 has 14 residues. Trimming shortened V by 10 bases and J by 7 bases, and 20 bases separated the two germline ends. CDR1 and CDR2 from the germline V gene are SNHLY and FYNNEI. The CDR3 DNA reads TGTGCCACGAACGGTGGGGGCCGGAGGAATGAGCAGTTCTTC. As protein: CATNGGGRRNEQFF.

This clonotype was found a few times. The rearrangement joins TRBV20-1 to TRBJ2-2; D is unresolved. In germline, CDR1 is DFQATT, CDR2 SNEGSKA (reference sequence). This CDR3 is 13 amino acids long. Trimming removed 0 bases at V and 8 bases at J, with 10 bases between. CDR3 amino acids: CSARDSFSGELFF. Written as DNA, the CDR3 is TGCAGTGCTAGAGATTCGTTTAGTGGGGAGCTGTTTTTT.

CDR3 region: CASSYPFLAGGSPNTGELFF. DNA of the CDR3: TGTGCCAGCAGTTATCCTTTTCTAGCGGGAGGATCCCCGAACACCGGGGAGCTGTTTTTT. The rearrangement links TRBV6-2 or TRBV6-3 to TRBJ2-2; TRBD2 agrees at 11 bases. CDR3 size: 20 residues. Germline V gene sequence: CDR1 MNHEY, CDR2 SVGEGT. The V and J ends lost 3 bases and 0 bases, in that order; junction bases with no gene match: 12.

This clonotype was counted once. V gene TRBV2 combines with J gene TRBJ1-5; D may be TRBD1 (5 bases). This CDR3 has 14 amino acids. Trimming pared 3 bases from V and 4 bases from J, leaving 10 bases between. The V gene's germline CDR1 is SNHLY and CDR2 FYNNEI. The DNA of the CDR3 is TGTGCCAGCAGTGACAGGGTTTGGAATCAGCCCCAGCATTTT. Protein: CASSDRVWNQPQHF.

This clonotype was counted ten times or more. V gene TRBV29-1 combines with J gene TRBJ1-1; the D is unclear. This CDR3 spans 13 amino acids. CDR1 and CDR2 from the germline V gene are SQVTM and ANQGSEA. V lost 1 base and J 3 bases, leaving 9 bases between the germline ends. The CDR3 protein is CSVEVALHTEAFF. CDR3 sequence (DNA): TGCAGCGTTGAAGTGGCTCTTCACACTGAAGCTTTCTTT.

The chain combines TRBV5-1 with TRBJ1-1; 8 bases line up with TRBD1. J lost 1 base, V lost 5 bases, and 19 bases had no gene match. The germline CDR1 and CDR2 sequences are SGHRS and YFSETQ. CDR3 length: 19 amino acids. The CDR3 sequence: CASRGTGFRSGLPNTEAFF. For the CDR3, the DNA is TGCGCCAGCAGAGGGACAGGATTCCGGAGTGGACTTCCGAACACTGAAGCTTTCTTT. The full variable domain, its missing parts supplied by reference TRBV5-1 and TRBJ1-1, is KAGVTQTPRYLIKTRGQQVTLSCSPISGHRSVSWYQQTPGQGLQFLFEYFSETQRNKGNFPGRFSGRQFSNSRSEMNVSTLELGDSALYLCASRGTGFRSGLPNTEAFFGQGTRLTVV.

The chain is built from TRBV6-5 and TRBJ2-5; TRBD2 aligns across 13 bases. The CDR3 spans 15 residues. V shed 6 bases, J shed 5 bases, and the junction held 6 bases outside the gene matches. CDR1 is MNHEY and CDR2 is SVGAGI in the germline V gene. CDR3 protein: CASSWGLAGRETQYF. The DNA for the CDR3 is TGTGCCAGCAGCTGGGGACTAGCGGGAAGGGAGACCCAGTACTTC.